The 25 T cell receptor beta chains below come from one sample, sequenced in a study of cytomegalovirus exposure and HLA in healthy donors. In the PCR, 60 Vbeta and 13 Jbeta primers were used. Using immunoSEQ multiplex PCR, the repertoire was profiled, and TCRdb retains in-frame clones only, with some absent. This table holds 200,000 to 250,000 clones, 82% found once. Sequences were obtained from PBMCs. All receptors come from a woman between 40 and 50 years old in good health and CMV-seronegative.

This chain connects TRBV5-1 to TRBJ2-2; D not certain. Germline CDR1 is SGHRS and CDR2 is YFSETQ. The germline V and J ends were trimmed by 0 bases and 7 bases, with 10 bases remaining between them. The CDR3 runs 14 residues. The CDR3 DNA is TGCGCCAGCAGCTTGGTGAACAAGAACGGGGAGCTGTTTTTT. Protein: CASSLVNKNGELFF.

The J gene is TRBJ2-1, the V gene TRBV19; 9 bases map to TRBD2. Germline loops: CDR1 LNHDA, CDR2 SQIVND (reference sequence). The CDR3 contains 15 residues. With V trimmed by 5 bases and J by 0 bases, 2 bases remained unmatched. The CDR3, as DNA: TGTGCCAGTAGTCTAGCGGGAAGCTCCTACAATGAGCAGTTCTTC. Its translation is CASSLAGSSYNEQFF. The variable domain in full, completed from reference TRBV19 and TRBJ2-1, reads DGGITQSPKYLFRKEGQNVTLSCEQNLNHDAMYWYRQDPGQGLRLIYYSQIVNDFQKGDIAEGYSVSREKKESFPLTVTSAQKNPTAFYLCASSLAGSSYNEQFFGPGTRLTVL.

This clone has just a few counts. V gene TRBV29-1 combines with J gene TRBJ1-2; D remains ambiguous. Germline V gene lookup returns CDR1 SQVTM and CDR2 ANQGSEA. The CDR3 consists of 14 residues. The V end lost 0 bases, the J end lost 4 bases, and 12 bases lay between the germline ends. The CDR3 nucleotides read TGCAGCGTTGAAGATCATCAACTATTCTATGGCTACACCTTC. It translates to CSVEDHQLFYGYTF.

This rearrangement joins TRBV2 to TRBJ2-7, with 7 nucleotides matching TRBD2. After removal of 6 bases from V and 4 bases from J, the junction contained 12 bases not matched to a gene. The CDR3 is 15 residues long. CDR1 is SNHLY, CDR2 FYNNEI, per germline. This CDR3 is CASRTDERGWYEQYF. CDR3 sequence (DNA): TGTGCCAGCAGAACCGACGAGCGGGGCTGGTACGAGCAGTACTTC.

This sequence joins TRBV6-1 and TRBJ2-5; 12 positions agree with TRBD2. This CDR3 comprises 15 residues. The germline gives CDR1 MNHNS, CDR2 SASEGT. V was clipped by 6 bases and J by 4 bases; unmatched bases: 6. The CDR3 DNA reads TGTGCCAGCAGCTTCGGACTAGCGGGGATAGAGACCCAGTACTTC. This codes for CASSFGLAGIETQYF.

This clone was counted only a few times. The chain is built from TRBV11-2 and TRBJ2-5; 8 bases map to TRBD2. The length of the CDR3 is 17 residues. The germline V gene encodes CDR1 SGHAT and CDR2 FQNNGV. V was clipped by 3 bases and J by 4 bases; unmatched bases: 13. Here the CDR3 reads CASSFGLGGRLRETQYF. In DNA form, the CDR3 reads TGTGCCAGCAGCTTCGGCTTGGGCGGGAGGTTAAGAGAGACCCAGTACTTC.

Here the CDR3 DNA reads TGTGCCAGCCGGAGCGGGAGGCCGGTGGATACGCAGTATTTT. Its translation: CASRSGRPVDTQYF. The chain joins TRBV7-8 to TRBJ2-3, with 9 bases lining up with TRBD2. This CDR3 has 14 amino acids. Germline V gene sequence: CDR1 SGHVS, CDR2 FQNEAQ. V trimming: 8 bases; J trimming: 6 bases; junction bases outside the gene matches: 9.

This chain uses TRBV10-2 with TRBJ2-5; 8 nucleotides line up with TRBD2. V was clipped by 2 bases and J by 1 base; unmatched bases: 6. The germline CDR1 and CDR2 sequences are WSHSY and SAAADI. The CDR3 runs to 16 residues. The CDR3 reads CASSEGTSGAQETQYF. CDR3 nucleotide sequence: TGCGCCAGCAGTGAGGGAACTAGCGGAGCCCAAGAGACCCAGTACTTC.

The gene calls are TRBV7-9 and TRBJ1-2; a weak D match, TRBD1 (5 bases). This CDR3 spans 13 amino acids. Trimming stripped 4 bases from V and 4 bases from J, with 10 bases between. Germline CDR1 reads SEHNR; CDR2 reads FQNEAQ (reference sequence). CDR3 loop: CASSWRGLYGYTF. CDR3 in DNA: TGTGCCAGCAGCTGGAGGGGACTCTATGGCTACACCTTC.

The rearrangement joins TRBV9 to TRBJ2-3, with a weak D call TRBD2 (5 bases). The germline gives CDR1 SGDLS, CDR2 YYNGEE. V was pared by 0 bases and J by 4 bases, with 9 bases between. This CDR3 is 14 amino acids long. CDR3 sequence reads: CASSVGGSADTQYF. The CDR3 DNA follows: TGTGCCAGCAGCGTAGGAGGGTCCGCAGATACGCAGTATTTT.

This clone was counted between two and nine times. V is TRBV7-2 and J is TRBJ2-1, with 9 positions matching TRBD2. The CDR3 loop spans 16 amino acids. Looked up from germline, CDR1 is SGHTA and CDR2 is FQGNSA. V was clipped by 6 bases and J by 2 bases; unmatched bases: 8. The CDR3 DNA reads as TGTGCCAGCAGGACGGTCGCGGGAGGGACCTACAATGAGCAGTTCTTC. This gives the protein CASRTVAGGTYNEQFF.

The chain employs TRBV28 and TRBJ1-2; the D gene is possibly TRBD1 (6 bases). V was pared by 4 bases and J by 4 bases, with 16 bases between. The CDR3 is 15 residues long. CDR1 MDHEN and CDR2 SYDVKM come from the germline V gene. The CDR3 sequence is CASSSGTPGAYGYTF. The DNA for the CDR3 is TGTGCCAGCAGTTCCGGGACACCAGGGGCCTATGGCTACACCTTC.

This clone was observed a few times. The gene calls are TRBV5-5 and TRBJ2-2; 7 bases are a match to TRBD2. The CDR3 has 15 amino acids. With V trimmed by 0 bases and J by 3 bases, 2 bases remained unmatched. Germline-derived CDR1 and CDR2 are SGHKS and YYEKEE (reference sequence). The CDR3 protein is CASSLASGYTGELFF. CDR3 coding DNA: TGTGCCAGCAGCTTGGCTAGCGGCTACACCGGGGAGCTGTTTTTT.

The chain employs TRBV27 and TRBJ1-2; 8 positions agree with TRBD1. J gave up 4 bases and V 5 bases, and 6 bases lay outside the gene matches. The length of the CDR3 is 14 residues. Germline CDR1 and CDR2: MNHEY and SMNVEV (reference sequence). The CDR3 sequence is CASSTRTGIYGYTF. The CDR3 DNA follows: TGTGCCAGCAGTACACGGACAGGGATCTATGGCTACACCTTC.

For this clone: Relative to the germline gene, one junction end is altered; a read error may explain this. The chain employs TRBV6-1 and TRBJ1-4; unclear D gene. CDR3 length: 14 amino acids. Germline V CDR1 and CDR2: MNHNS, SASEGT. The CDR3 sequence: CASSPTVRTEELFF. The CDR3 coding sequence is TGTGCCAGCAGTCCCACTGTTCGGACTGAAGAACTGTTTTTT.

The CDR3 DNA sequence: TGTGCCAGCAGCCAAGAGAGGACAGGGGGCTTAAAGGTCACTGAAGCTTTCTTT. Residues: CASSQERTGGLKVTEAFF. The chain employs TRBV14 and TRBJ1-1, with TRBD1 matching over 11 bases. The germline V gene encodes CDR1 SGHDN and CDR2 FVKESK. The ends lost 0 bases at V and 4 bases at J; junction bases unmatched: 10. The CDR3 consists of 18 residues.

This chain links TRBV19 with TRBJ1-3; 7 nucleotides agree with TRBD1. This CDR3 has 17 amino acids. V was pared by 5 bases and J by 1 base, with 11 bases of the junction left unmatched. CDR1 is LNHDA and CDR2 is SQIVND in the germline V gene (reference sequence). CDR3 amino acids: CASSGAQGSRSGNTIYF. The CDR3 nucleotides read TGTGCCAGTAGTGGAGCACAGGGGAGTCGGTCTGGAAACACCATATATTTT.

The genes are TRBV19 and TRBJ1-4; maybe TRBD1 (5 bases). V was cut by 8 bases and J by 8 bases, with 18 bases left in between. Per the germline V gene, CDR1 is LNHDA and CDR2 is SQIVND (reference sequence). This CDR3 is built from 14 residues. The CDR3 loop reads CASAPSGREEKLFF. CDR3 in DNA: TGTGCCAGTGCCCCCTCAGGGAGGGAGGAAAAACTGTTTTTT.

This sequence joins TRBV7-8 and TRBJ2-3; 8 positions agree with TRBD2. J gave up 2 bases and V 1 base, and 8 bases lay outside the gene matches. CDR1 and CDR2 from the germline V gene are SGHVS and FQNEAQ. The CDR3 runs to 17 residues. CDR3 region: CASSLGKLAAATDTQYF. The CDR3 DNA sequence: TGTGCCAGCAGCTTAGGGAAACTAGCGGCTGCCACAGATACGCAGTATTTT.

With respect to this clone: One end of the junction is discordant with germline, which a read error may explain. The rearrangement uses TRBV7-9 and TRBJ2-7, with TRBD2 matching 8 bases. Germline CDR1 SEHNR, CDR2 FQNEAQ (reference sequence). This CDR3 is 15 amino acids long. CDR3 nucleotides: TGTTCCAGCAGCTTACCGGGACTAGGTACCTACGAGCAGTACTTC. This codes for CSSSLPGLGTYEQYF.

The V call is TRBV5-1, the J call TRBJ1-5, with D perhaps matching TRBD1 (5 bases). Trimming removed 4 bases from V and 5 bases from J, with 16 bases in between. CDR1 SGHRS and CDR2 YFSETQ come from the germline V gene. The CDR3 loop spans 15 amino acids. CDR3 in amino acids: CASSTAGIRDQPQHF. The CDR3, as DNA: TGCGCCAGCAGCACCGCAGGGATTCGGGATCAGCCCCAGCATTTT.

The gene calls are TRBV25-1 and TRBJ2-5, with TRBD2 matching 9 bases. The J call may be wrong; the DNA end is better matched by TRBJ2-7. CDR1 and CDR2 (germline): MGHDK, SYGVNS. CDR3 length: 15 residues. The CDR3 sequence: CASSEWASGNYEQYF. The CDR3, as DNA: TGTGCCAGCAGTGAATGGGCTAGCGGGAACTACGAGCAGTACTTC.

The V and J genes are TRBV18 and TRBJ2-5; 8 nucleotides match TRBD1. This CDR3 has 14 amino acids. V trimming: 3 bases; J trimming: 3 bases; junction bases outside the gene matches: 3. Germline values: CDR1 KGHSH, CDR2 LQKENI. CDR3 residues: CASSPNRGKETQYF. CDR3 in DNA: TGTGCCAGCTCACCCAACAGGGGGAAAGAGACCCAGTACTTC. The full variable domain, completed using reference TRBV18 and TRBJ2-5, is NAGVMQNPRHLVRRRGQEARLRCSPMKGHSHVYWYRQLPEEGLKFMVYLQKENIIDESGMPKERFSAEFPKEGPSILRIQQVVRGDSAAYFCASSPNRGKETQYFGPGTRLLVL.

The chain has TRBV14 and TRBJ2-7; tentative D call: TRBD2 (6 bases). V was pared by 4 bases and J by 2 bases, with 15 bases between. CDR1 is SGHDN and CDR2 is FVKESK in the germline V gene. The CDR3 contains 15 residues. The CDR3: CASSPGVLKPYEQYF. The CDR3 nucleotides read TGTGCCAGCAGCCCGGGGGTCCTCAAGCCCTACGAGCAGTACTTC.

J is TRBJ1-4 and V is TRBV27; TRBD1 agrees at 7 bases. Losses at the gene ends were 6 bases for V and 5 bases for J; bases not matched to a gene: 12. Germline V CDR1 and CDR2: MNHEY, SMNVEV (reference sequence). The CDR3 contains 16 residues. The CDR3 is CASSGDRGIINEKLFF. As DNA, the CDR3 is TGTGCCAGCAGCGGGGACAGAGGTATCATCAATGAAAAACTGTTTTTT. Full variable domain (rest looked up from reference TRBV27 and TRBJ1-4): EAQVTQNPRYLITVTGKKLTVTCSQNMNHEYMSWYRQDPGLGLRQIYYSMNVEVTDKGDVPEGYKVSRKEKRNFPLILESPSPNQTSLYFCASSGDRGIINEKLFFGSGTQLSVL.